The 22 T cell receptor beta chains in this list originate from one sample, sequenced in a study of shared clonotypes between healthy human individuals. Clones were sequenced by immunoSEQ multiplex PCR, and TCRdb holds only the in-frame ones, with some missing. The sample holds approximately 2,000,000 clones; approximately 90% are singletons and the top ten take approximately 0.4%. The sequencing sample was made of naive CD4+ T cells from PBMCs. Subset indicated: CD45RA+ positively selected. The receptors originated from a man aged 18 to 29 in good health. Some clones in this sample may be carry-over from other donors' samples.

This chain links TRBV5-1 with TRBJ2-5; possibly TRBD2 for D (6 bases). The CDR3 contains 14 residues. Per germline, CDR1 SGHRS and CDR2 YFSETQ. Trimming pared 5 bases from V and 5 bases from J, leaving 16 bases between. DNA for the CDR3: TGCGCCAGCAGTCTCGGGGCGGGGTCGGAGACCCAGTACTTC. This sequence encodes CASSLGAGSETQYF.

V usage is TRBV5-1 and J usage is TRBJ2-2; D is unclear. The germline V gene encodes CDR1 SGHRS and CDR2 YFSETQ. The V end lost 4 bases, the J end lost 4 bases, and 11 bases lay between the germline ends. The CDR3 has 14 amino acids. The DNA for the CDR3 is TGCGCCAGCAGCCGAGACATGCCCACCGGGGAGCTGTTTTTT. Protein: CASSRDMPTGELFF.

The chain has TRBV6-4 and TRBJ2-3, with 10 bases matching TRBD2. V gave up 2 bases and J gave up 8 bases; unmatched junction bases: 7. Germline V gives CDR1 MRHNA, CDR2 SNTAGT. This CDR3 region has 15 residues. CDR3 bases: TGTGCCAGCAGTGACCCAACTAGCGGGGTGGGTACGCAGTATTTT. Translating gives CASSDPTSGVGTQYF.

The CDR3 is CASSFPIPGTGELFF. The CDR3 coding sequence is TGTGCCAGCAGCTTCCCAATCCCCGGGACCGGGGAGCTGTTTTTT. The rearrangement joins TRBV7-2 to TRBJ2-2; D not resolved. The CDR3 sequence is 15 residues long. V was shortened by 3 bases and J by 5 bases, with 13 bases between the two germline ends. Germline-derived CDR1 and CDR2 are SGHTA and FQGNSA.

The chain recombines TRBV7-3 with TRBJ2-1; 8 bases are a match to TRBD2. Trimming cost V 5 bases and J 2 bases; bases outside gene matches: 8. Germline assignment: CDR1 SGHTA and CDR2 FQGTGA. The CDR3 covers 16 residues. Here the CDR3 reads CASSTRAGDTYNEQFF. For the CDR3, the DNA is TGTGCCAGCAGCACTCGAGCGGGAGACACCTACAATGAGCAGTTCTTC.

The chain is built from TRBV10-3 and TRBJ2-5, with 8 bases aligning to TRBD2. J was trimmed by 5 bases and V by 10 bases; bases with no gene match: 15. Germline V CDR1 and CDR2: ENHRY, SYGVKD. This CDR3 has 15 residues. The CDR3 nucleotides are TGTGCCACCGCCGGGAGGGGGGGCGCGGGGGAGACCCAGTACTTC. As protein: CATAGRGGAGETQYF.

This chain connects TRBV27 to TRBJ1-5, with D possibly TRBD1 on 5 matching bases. V was shortened by 3 bases and J by 8 bases, with 17 bases between the two germline ends. Germline V lookup: CDR1 MNHEY, CDR2 SMNVEV (reference sequence). The length of the CDR3 is 15 residues. CDR3 sequence: CASSLDFWGGKPQHF. CDR3 nucleotides: TGTGCCAGCAGTTTGGATTTCTGGGGGGGGAAGCCCCAGCATTTT.

This chain joins TRBV29-1 and TRBJ2-3; D not certain. Germline V lookup: CDR1 SQVTM, CDR2 ANQGSEA. This CDR3 is built from 12 residues. The V gene lost 3 bases and the J gene lost 0 bases, with 4 bases spanning the gap. In DNA form, the CDR3 reads TGCAGCGTTGACGAGAGCACAGATACGCAGTATTTT. Translated: CSVDESTDTQYF.

The V and J genes are TRBV5-1 and TRBJ2-7; D gene uncertain. CDR1 and CDR2 from the germline V gene are SGHRS and YFSETQ. The CDR3 spans 13 residues. The V end was cut by 4 bases, the J end by 1 base, with 9 bases between. CDR3 DNA sequence: TGCGCCAGCAGCATTAGTCAGTCCTACGAGCAGTACTTC. Translating it yields CASSISQSYEQYF.

The chain combines TRBV10-3 with TRBJ1-1; tentatively, D is TRBD1 (5 bases). The CDR3 is 15 amino acids. V was pared by 0 bases and J by 3 bases, with 11 bases between. Germline CDR1 and CDR2: ENHRY and SYGVKD. DNA of the CDR3: TGTGCCATCAGTGAGTCTGGGGGATCGGACACTGAAGCTTTCTTT. Translated: CAISESGGSDTEAFF.

The genes are TRBV2 and TRBJ2-2, with D maybe TRBD1 (5 bases). Germline assignment: CDR1 SNHLY and CDR2 FYNNEI. Trimming took off 2 bases at V and 7 bases at J, with 11 bases between the two ends. The CDR3 contains 14 residues. CDR3 sequence reads: CASSEIRESGELFF. In nucleotides, the CDR3 is TGTGCCAGCAGTGAAATCAGGGAAAGCGGGGAGCTGTTTTTT.

The J gene is TRBJ2-7, the V gene TRBV18; 9 bases match TRBD2. The V gene end was trimmed by 5 bases and the J gene end by 5 bases; junction bases not matched to a gene: 7. Germline V gene sequence: CDR1 KGHSH, CDR2 LQKENI. This CDR3 has 14 amino acids. CDR3 nucleotide sequence: TGTGCCAGCTCATCCATAGCGGGAGACCACGAGCAGTACTTC. It encodes CASSSIAGDHEQYF.

This clone was recorded once. The chain combines TRBV7-8 with TRBJ1-5; 7 bases are a match to TRBD1. CDR1 SGHVS and CDR2 FQNEAQ come from the germline V gene. The CDR3 sequence is 21 residues long. Losses at the gene ends were 5 bases for V and 0 bases for J; bases not matched to a gene: 22. CDR3 nucleotide sequence: TGTGCCAGCAGCCGACGCCTCCCCGGGACAGTTAAATACAATAGCAATCAGCCCCAGCATTTT. Residues: CASSRRLPGTVKYNSNQPQHF.

The chain employs TRBV29-1 and TRBJ1-2; 10 bases match TRBD1. Germline V CDR1 and CDR2: SQVTM, ANQGSEA. The V and J ends lost 0 bases and 8 bases, in that order; junction bases with no gene match: 6. CDR3 length equals 14 residues. The CDR3 DNA is TGCAGCGTTGAAGATCTAGGACAGGGGGACGGCTACACCTTC. Its protein product is CSVEDLGQGDGYTF.

The chain carries TRBV27 and TRBJ1-2; D call uncertain. Trimming took 5 bases from V and 9 from J, leaving 22 bases between them. Germline CDR1 is MNHEY and CDR2 is SMNVEV (reference sequence). This CDR3 is built from 15 residues. The CDR3 bases are TGTGCCAGCAGTGCATGGGAGAAATTTCATTGGAGCTACACCTTC. Amino acid sequence: CASSAWEKFHWSYTF.

Turning to this clone: The same CDR3 is also encoded by other DNA sequences in this sample. The rearrangement joins TRBV7-3 to TRBJ2-3; 7 bases align to TRBD1. CDR1 and CDR2 (germline): SGHTA, FQGTGA. V was pared by 5 bases and J by 1 base, with 3 bases of the junction left unmatched. The CDR3 has 14 amino acids. CDR3 protein: CASSPDRGTDTQYF. The CDR3 region has the DNA TGTGCCAGCAGCCCCGACAGGGGCACAGATACGCAGTATTTT. Using reference TRBV7-3 and TRBJ2-3 for the parts outside the CDR3, the full variable domain is GAGVSQTPSNKVTEKGKYVELRCDPISGHTALYWYRQSLGQGPEFLIYFQGTGAADDSGLPNDRFFAVRPEGSVSTLKIQRTERGDSAVYLCASSPDRGTDTQYFGPGTRLTVL.

The chain carries TRBV2 and TRBJ2-1; 10 positions match TRBD1. The V and J ends lost 5 bases and 6 bases, in that order; junction bases with no gene match: 10. Germline lookup yields CDR1 SNHLY and CDR2 FYNNEI. CDR3 length: 16 residues. CDR3 sequence reads: CASSNPGQGVRNEQFF. For the CDR3, the DNA is TGTGCCAGCAGTAATCCTGGACAGGGGGTCCGCAATGAGCAGTTCTTC.

This clone was picked up one time. The chain carries TRBV18 and TRBJ2-1; 7 positions agree with TRBD1. The germline gives CDR1 KGHSH, CDR2 LQKENI. The CDR3 loop spans 15 amino acids. V shed 6 bases, J shed 7 bases, and the junction held 12 bases outside the gene matches. The DNA for the CDR3 is TGTGCCAGCTCTCCCCAGACAGGGCCGGGGAATGAGCAGTTCTTC. Translating it yields CASSPQTGPGNEQFF.

The chain links TRBV28 to TRBJ1-5; perhaps TRBD1 as D (5 bases). Deletions cut 8 bases from V and 4 bases from J, with 18 bases between. The CDR3 is 15 amino acids. From germline, CDR1 is MDHEN and CDR2 SYDVKM. CDR3 DNA sequence: TGTGCCAGCTCCAAATCCCCCAGGGCGAATCAGCCCCAGCATTTT. It is translated as CASSKSPRANQPQHF.

The chain links TRBV27 to TRBJ2-1, with a tentative D call TRBD2 (6 bases). The germline V gene encodes CDR1 MNHEY and CDR2 SMNVEV (reference sequence). CDR3 length equals 15 residues. The V end was cut by 3 bases, the J end by 10 bases, with 19 bases between. Here the CDR3 reads CASSFPPSGVGEQFF. In nucleotides, the CDR3 is TGTGCCAGCAGTTTCCCACCATCGGGAGTGGGAGAGCAGTTCTTC.

The rearrangement uses TRBV18 and TRBJ2-1; D might be TRBD2 (5 bases). Germline CDR1 and CDR2: KGHSH and LQKENI. The ends were cut back, 3 bases at V and 3 bases at J, with 12 bases in the middle. The CDR3 loop spans 15 amino acids. CDR3: CASSPRGGGYNEQFF. The CDR3 DNA reads TGTGCCAGCTCACCGCGAGGCGGAGGCTACAATGAGCAGTTCTTC.

This chain uses TRBV5-6 with TRBJ2-7; 7 bases fit TRBD1. CDR3 length: 14 amino acids. V lost 3 bases, J lost 3 bases, and 6 bases stayed unmatched. CDR1 is SGHDT, CDR2 YYEEEE, per germline. Here the CDR3 reads CASSWGTDLYEQYF. The CDR3 coding sequence is TGTGCCAGCAGCTGGGGGACAGACCTCTACGAGCAGTACTTC. The full variable domain, with the rest looked up from reference TRBV5-6 and TRBJ2-7, is DAGVTQSPTHLIKTRGQQVTLRCSPKSGHDTVSWYQQALGQGPQFIFQYYEEEERQRGNFPDRFSGHQFPNYSSELNVNALLLGDSALYLCASSWGTDLYEQYFGPGTRLTVT.